A selection of T cell receptor beta chains follows, all from one sample in a study of control samples from healthy donors and cancer patients. The repertoire was sequenced with immunoSEQ multiplex PCR; TCRdb's copy has only in-frame clones and lacks some. The sample holds around 99,000 clones, approximately 90% seen once. The specimen was blood. The receptors were sampled from a woman aged 45-65 years in good health. CDR3s include the opening cysteine and the closing phenylalanine or tryptophan.

CATSRAGTVLRETQYF	TRBV15	TRBJ2-5
CASSPAGGHTEAFF	TRBV25-1	TRBJ1-1
CASSRTKDIQYF	TRBV3-1/TRBV3-2	TRBJ2-4
CASSLKGGWTGELFF	TRBV7-3	TRBJ2-2
CATSGDITDTQYF	TRBV24-1	TRBJ2-3
CASRDGRGGELFF	TRBV27	TRBJ2-2
CASSFVEVAGVVYNEQFF	TRBV12-1	TRBJ2-1
CASSQEGARANEKLFF	TRBV4-3	TRBJ1-4
CASSLIMTGDRGGVEQFF	TRBV5-1	TRBJ2-1
CATSQGVGPNTIYF	TRBV24-1	TRBJ1-3
CASGGHNEQFF	TRBV5-1	TRBJ2-1
CASSLALAGGWSYNEQFF	TRBV5-1	TRBJ2-1
CAWSVTSTGDYTEAFF	TRBV30	TRBJ1-1
CATSDFPGSYNEQFF	TRBV24-1	TRBJ2-1
CASSYHPSAVSPLHF	TRBV6-5	TRBJ1-6
CASSSVDRTSYNEQFF	TRBV5-1	TRBJ2-1
CASSSRGAGVPRELFF	TRBV11-3	TRBJ2-2
CASSFDRRAYEQYF	TRBV7-8	TRBJ2-7
CASSLEGNEQFF	TRBV7-9	TRBJ2-1
CASGRRGSPGIVAFF	TRBV4-1	TRBJ1-1
CASSEYRPSNYGYTF	TRBV27	TRBJ1-2
CASSFRGGSLAKNIQYF	TRBV7-2	TRBJ2-4
CASSSPQGQRSYNEQFF	TRBV5-1	TRBJ2-1
CASTPGGPRADTQYF	TRBV7-2	TRBJ2-3
CASRPWTVDSYNEQFF	TRBV5-8	TRBJ2-1
CASSLELGTLNTEAFF	TRBV5-1	TRBJ1-1
CASSHGGTGGNTIYF	TRBV3-1/TRBV3-2	TRBJ1-3
CASSPLPPTGNQPQHF	TRBV18	TRBJ1-5
CASSFQLNTEAFF	TRBV12-3/TRBV12-4	TRBJ1-1
CATSSVRLNSYNEQFF	TRBV15	TRBJ2-1
CASSARTGRQSAQHF	TRBV7-2	TRBJ1-5
CATRDRTQETQYF	TRBV24-1	TRBJ2-5
CAWSGRGGNQPQHF	TRBV30	TRBJ1-5
CASSGAYNEQFF	TRBV6-5	TRBJ2-1
CASSPGTSNQPQHF	TRBV18	TRBJ1-5
CSVGQGAGGYTF	TRBV29-1	TRBJ1-2
CASSGRVENEQFF	TRBV5-4	TRBJ2-1
CASRLRDSLFYGYTF	TRBV5-6	TRBJ1-2
CASSLIQGLRGYTF	TRBV4-3	TRBJ1-2
CSARGYTF	TRBV20-1	TRBJ1-2
CASSSTIGYGYTF	TRBV2	TRBJ1-2
CASTAGGQETQYF	TRBV9	TRBJ2-5
CAWRSRGPEAFF	TRBV30	TRBJ1-1
CASSQLGLGGGELFF	TRBV4-1	TRBJ2-2
CASQRSLANTGELFF	TRBV19	TRBJ2-2
CASRLRGHSRNTIYF	TRBV19	TRBJ1-3
CASTSRVLAGVQETQYF	TRBV28	TRBJ2-5
CASSSGRLPNTEAFF	TRBV7-8	TRBJ1-1
CASSPGLAGRETQYF	TRBV4-3	TRBJ2-5
CAISEPRDIKTQYF	TRBV10-3	TRBJ2-5
CASSPEVGYSNQPQHF	TRBV21-1	TRBJ1-5
CASSRNTYTGELFF	TRBV6-2/TRBV6-3	TRBJ2-2
CASRGTGEPSPLHF	TRBV6-5	TRBJ1-6
CASSITGYTEAFF	TRBV5-4	TRBJ1-1
CASSLVHRSMGYEQYF	TRBV7-9	TRBJ2-7
CAWTAALTSSYNSPLHF	TRBV30	TRBJ1-6
CASRLGRIQETQYF	TRBV5-6	TRBJ2-5
CASSSLAGPQYF	TRBV7-3	TRBJ2-3
CASSRSGTPLRGYTF	TRBV9	TRBJ1-2